These T cell receptor beta chains were read from a single sample in a study of healthy donors' naive CD4 and CD8 T cells. Via MiXCR, TCRdb re-called the reads, giving one row per CDR3 protein. The sample records approximately 180,000 distinct CDR3 sequences, about 74% being singletons. The specimen sequenced was naive CD4+ and CD8+ T cells sorted from blood, pooled from several donors. The receptors stem from a pool of human donors in good health; the sample pools cells from several healthy donors. Each CDR3 is given with its conserved first and last residue. The D gene is left open where the match is weak.

V: TRBV7-8; J: TRBJ2-1; D: TRBD2; CDR3: CASSLAVAGSSYNEQFF
V: TRBV12-3/TRBV12-4; J: TRBJ1-3; D: NA; CDR3: CASYQDTIYF
V: TRBV20-1; J: TRBJ1-2; D: TRBD1; CDR3: CSARGFGTGLVEYTF
V: TRBV29-1; J: TRBJ1-1; D: NA; CDR3: CSALGRNTEAFF
V: TRBV18; J: TRBJ2-1; D: TRBD2; CDR3: CASSPRLAGLHTHNEQFF
V: TRBV6-2/TRBV6-3; J: TRBJ2-1; D: TRBD2; CDR3: CASSPFSGSPTNEQFF
V: TRBV7-8; J: TRBJ1-1; D: NA; CDR3: CASSPMLGLEAFF
V: TRBV5-1; J: TRBJ2-1; D: TRBD1; CDR3: CASSLDGTGMGDEQFF
V: TRBV6-5; J: TRBJ1-2; D: TRBD1; CDR3: CASRNGQGNYGYTF
V: TRBV30; J: TRBJ1-2; D: TRBD1; CDR3: CAWSTRTGAGYTF
V: TRBV30; J: TRBJ2-7; D: TRBD1; CDR3: CAWSRDRGDEQYF
V: TRBV29-1; J: TRBJ2-1; D: NA; CDR3: CSVPLGRGRLPYNEQFF
V: TRBV20-1; J: TRBJ2-5; D: NA; CDR3: CSAELGDIQETQYF
V: TRBV6-5; J: TRBJ2-2; D: NA; CDR3: CASSYSNARRGGELFF
V: TRBV18; J: TRBJ2-7; D: TRBD2; CDR3: CASSPTGTSVYEQYF
V: TRBV6-2/TRBV6-3; J: TRBJ1-5; D: NA; CDR3: CASSLPGTYQPQHF
V: TRBV27; J: TRBJ2-7; D: NA; CDR3: CASSLSTDYEQYF
V: TRBV19; J: TRBJ1-1; D: NA; CDR3: CASRETGSNTEAFF
V: TRBV29-1; J: TRBJ1-1; D: NA; CDR3: CSVELDTNTEAFF
V: TRBV5-1; J: TRBJ2-7; D: NA; CDR3: CASSRTGAYKQYF
V: TRBV29-1; J: TRBJ2-6; D: NA; CDR3: CSVLSFGDSGANVLTF
V: TRBV29-1; J: TRBJ1-1; D: NA; CDR3: CSVVEGRAFF
V: TRBV29-1; J: TRBJ2-7; D: NA; CDR3: CSVVGTPSYEQYF
V: TRBV29-1; J: TRBJ2-5; D: NA; CDR3: CSGLIRGGETQYF
V: TRBV5-6; J: TRBJ1-1; D: NA; CDR3: CASSLDPGLGTEAFF
V: TRBV4-3; J: TRBJ1-1; D: NA; CDR3: CASSQEAGRTEAFF
V: TRBV29-1; J: TRBJ2-1; D: TRBD1; CDR3: CSAGRDRGYNEQFF
V: TRBV6-6; J: TRBJ2-2; D: NA; CDR3: CATLPGQDANTGELFF
V: TRBV19; J: TRBJ1-2; D: NA; CDR3: CASSLPGVIFYGYTF
V: TRBV19; J: TRBJ2-7; D: NA; CDR3: CASSTQGLVYEQYF
V: TRBV29-1; J: TRBJ1-1; D: NA; CDR3: CSVGLGGNEAFF
V: TRBV11-1; J: TRBJ2-1; D: TRBD2; CDR3: CASSLRRLAGVEQFF
V: TRBV6-5; J: TRBJ2-1; D: NA; CDR3: CASSAMGGPYNEQFF
V: TRBV29-1; J: TRBJ2-1; D: TRBD1; CDR3: CSSDRVLSYNEQFF
V: TRBV5-5; J: TRBJ2-7; D: NA; CDR3: CASSLMSGVSYEQYF
V: TRBV29-1; J: TRBJ2-5; D: TRBD1; CDR3: CSVVRQGKETQYF
V: TRBV5-1; J: TRBJ2-2; D: TRBD1; CDR3: CASSLRQGGRAGELFF
V: TRBV6-5; J: TRBJ1-1; D: NA; CDR3: CASSWGDTEAFF
V: TRBV29-1; J: TRBJ2-1; D: TRBD2; CDR3: CSARAGGPGNEQFF
V: TRBV29-1; J: TRBJ2-7; D: NA; CDR3: CSVEDAGLGAYEQYF
V: TRBV20-1; J: TRBJ1-6; D: NA; CDR3: CSARVTAANSPLHF
V: TRBV18; J: TRBJ1-3; D: NA; CDR3: CASSPEGIGNTIYF
V: TRBV6-5; J: TRBJ2-1; D: NA; CDR3: CASSPPDSYNEQFF
V: TRBV19; J: TRBJ2-3; D: NA; CDR3: CASSISTDTQYF
V: TRBV5-6; J: TRBJ2-3; D: TRBD2; CDR3: CASSFSGEITDTQYF
V: TRBV30; J: TRBJ1-1; D: NA; CDR3: CAWSLRTEAFF
V: TRBV19; J: TRBJ1-1; D: NA; CDR3: CASSLKSKGRVEAFF
V: TRBV2; J: TRBJ2-3; D: NA; CDR3: CVSSDPGSTDTQYF
V: TRBV19; J: TRBJ1-5; D: NA; CDR3: CASSIKSGIQPQHF
V: TRBV6-5; J: TRBJ2-5; D: TRBD2; CDR3: CASSYRLAGEQETQYF